This record covers a single TCR beta chain. What it recognizes is unknown. Method: immunoSEQ multiplex PCR; TCRdb's copy keeps in-frame clones and lacks some. The data show roughly 30,000 clones, around 80% seen once. The time point is: week 35, safety follow-up. Each dose delivered 300 ug of mutant IDH1 20-mer peptide subcutaneously with imiquimod. In weeks 1, 3, 5, 7, 11, 15, 19 and 23, patients were vaccinated. These data are taken from a study of a mutant IDH1 vaccine in newly diagnosed glioma. CDR3 length: 15 amino acids. CDR1 and CDR2 (germline): SGHKS, YYEKEE (reference sequence). The V and J ends lost 0 bases and 3 bases, in that order; junction bases with no gene match: 5.

This chain uses TRBV5-5 with TRBJ2-7; 8 bases agree with TRBD1. The TCR originated in a woman aged 40 to 50 with glioma. The source material was PBMCs, sampled from a glioma patient whose treatment included an IDH1 peptide vaccine. This CDR3 reads CASSLEWTGFYEQYF. In DNA, the CDR3 is TGTGCCAGCAGCTTGGAATGGACAGGGTTCTACGAGCAGTACTTC.